Shown below are 19 T cell receptor beta chains from a single sample sequenced in a study of OX40 agonist ivuxolimab in advanced cancers. The table came from immunoSEQ multiplex PCR; TCRdb's copy has only in-frame clones and leaves some out. The sample shows around 60,000 clones, 70% to 90% of them seen only once. This sample comprised CD4+ or CD8+ T cells sorted from blood, obtained in a trial of the OX40 agonist ivuxolimab. The receptors derive from an adult with an advanced solid tumor such as melanoma, head and neck, liver or kidney cancer.

V is TRBV7-3 and J is TRBJ1-6; 9 nucleotides align to TRBD1. V shed 6 bases and J 7 bases; nucleotides not matched to a gene: 1. The CDR3 runs 13 residues. From germline, CDR1 is SGHTA and CDR2 FQGTGA. The CDR3 protein is CASRTGGNSPLHF. The CDR3 DNA is TGTGCCAGCAGGACAGGGGGGAATTCACCCCTCCACTTT.

The CDR3 DNA reads as TGTGCCAGCAGCGGAGTATGGGGAGAGACCCAGTACTTC. Its translation is CASSGVWGETQYF. The rearrangement joins TRBV5-8 to TRBJ2-5, with D unresolved. The CDR3 is 13 residues long. V gave up 4 bases and J gave up 4 bases, with 11 bases separating them. Germline lookup yields CDR1 SGHTS and CDR2 YDEGEE. The variable domain in full, completed from reference TRBV5-8 and TRBJ2-5, reads EAGVTQSPTHLIKTRGQQATLRCSPISGHTSVYWYQQALGLGLQFLLWYDEGEERNRGNFPPRFSGRQFPNYSSELNVNALELEDSALYLCASSGVWGETQYFGPGTRLLVL.

V and J are TRBV11-3 and TRBJ2-2, with 9 bases matching TRBD1. Germline V CDR1 and CDR2: SGHNT, YENEEA. The J segment lost 7 bases and the V segment lost 5 bases, leaving 8 bases of the junction unmatched. The CDR3 spans 15 residues. CDR3 DNA: TGTGCCAGCAGCGCCGACAGGGGGGTTGTCGGGGAGCTGTTTTTT. Translating it yields CASSADRGVVGELFF. Full variable domain (rest looked up from reference TRBV11-3 and TRBJ2-2): EAGVVQSPRYKIIEKKQPVAFWCNPISGHNTLYWYLQNLGQGPELLIRYENEEAVDDSQLPKDRFSAERLKGVDSTLKIQPAELGDSAVYLCASSADRGVVGELFFGEGSRLTVL.

This clone occurred a few times. The chain joins TRBV6-5 to TRBJ2-7; D remains ambiguous. V gave up 4 bases and J gave up 5 bases, with 15 bases separating them. CDR3 length: 14 residues. Germline V gene sequence: CDR1 MNHEY, CDR2 SVGAGI. The CDR3 loop is CASSSSYPLNEQYF. The CDR3 region has the DNA TGTGCCAGCAGTTCGTCGTACCCTTTAAACGAGCAGTACTTC.

This clone was recorded once. The rearrangement links TRBV5-1 to TRBJ2-2, with 7 bases identical to TRBD1. Germline trimming cut 0 bases from V and 6 bases from J; bases unmatched to any gene: 5. Germline CDR1 SGHRS, CDR2 YFSETQ. The CDR3 runs 15 residues. CDR3 loop: CASSLDRGDAGELFF. The DNA for the CDR3 is TGCGCCAGCAGCTTGGACAGGGGAGACGCCGGGGAGCTGTTTTTT.

The chain recombines TRBV19 with TRBJ1-4; D unclear. CDR3 length: 16 amino acids. Germline CDR1 LNHDA, CDR2 SQIVND (reference sequence). V lost 5 bases, J lost 0 bases, and 13 bases lay in between. As DNA, the CDR3 is TGTGCCAGTAGTCCCAGGAAGTTGGCAACTAATGAAAAACTGTTTTTT. Translated, it gives CASSPRKLATNEKLFF.

This sequence joins TRBV19 and TRBJ2-3, with D uncertain. The CDR3 is 16 amino acids. Trimming took off 6 bases at V and 0 bases at J, with 16 bases between the two ends. The V gene's germline CDR1 is LNHDA and CDR2 SQIVND (reference sequence). The CDR3 sequence: CASRVSSDPSTDTQYF. The DNA for the CDR3 is TGTGCCAGTAGGGTCTCATCTGACCCTAGCACAGATACGCAGTATTTT.

V usage is TRBV7-2 and J usage is TRBJ2-1; possibly TRBD2 for D (5 bases). Germline V gene data show CDR1 as SGHTA and CDR2 as FQGNSA. The CDR3 length is 13 residues. The V gene lost 4 bases and the J gene lost 4 bases, with 8 bases spanning the gap. The CDR3 DNA reads TGTGCCAGCAGCTCTCAGCGGTACAATGAGCAGTTCTTC. It encodes CASSSQRYNEQFF.

The V gene is TRBV6-1, the J gene TRBJ2-3; D ambiguous. With 3 bases removed from V and 10 bases from J, the gap between germline ends came to 11 bases. Germline V gives CDR1 MNHNS, CDR2 SASEGT. This CDR3 comprises 12 residues. The CDR3, as DNA: TGTGCCAGCAGTGACACTGGTATATCGCAGTATTTT. Its translation: CASSDTGISQYF.

This chain connects TRBV11-2 to TRBJ1-1, with D unclear. Trimming pared 6 bases from V and 0 bases from J, leaving 14 bases between. CDR3 length equals 15 residues. Germline values: CDR1 SGHAT, CDR2 FQNNGV. This CDR3 reads CASRIWTVLNTEAFF. The CDR3 nucleotides are TGTGCCAGCAGAATTTGGACGGTACTGAACACTGAAGCTTTCTTT.

The chain couples TRBV15 to TRBJ2-7, with 7 bases lining up with TRBD1. CDR3 size: 14 residues. J lost 6 bases, V lost 1 base, and 6 bases had no gene match. Germline CDR1 reads LNHNV; CDR2 reads YYDKDF (reference sequence). As DNA, the CDR3 is TGTGCCACCAGCAGAGTGCGACAGGGATCCGAGCAGTACTTC. This encodes CATSRVRQGSEQYF.

J is TRBJ2-5 and V is TRBV25-1, with 8 bases fitting TRBD1. V shed 4 bases, J shed 4 bases, and the junction held 8 bases outside the gene matches. CDR1 MGHDK and CDR2 SYGVNS come from the germline V gene. The CDR3 extends over 15 amino acids. The CDR3 loop is CASSVGTGGGETQYF. For the CDR3, the DNA is TGTGCCAGCAGTGTTGGCACAGGGGGAGGAGAGACCCAGTACTTC.

The chain recombines TRBV6-6 with TRBJ2-7; D not certain. Germline V gene lookup returns CDR1 MNHNY and CDR2 SVGAGI (reference sequence). V lost 7 bases and J 5 bases, leaving 15 bases between the germline ends. The CDR3 is made up of 13 amino acids. CDR3 sequence (DNA): TGTGCCAGCAACCCCGTCACTGGGGACGAGCAGTACTTC. Encoded protein: CASNPVTGDEQYF.

This chain connects TRBV5-6 to TRBJ1-1; 8 nucleotides agree with TRBD1. V lost 1 base, J lost 5 bases, and 4 bases stayed unmatched. The CDR3 consists of 14 residues. CDR1 and CDR2 from the germline V gene are SGHDT and YYEEEE. The chain's CDR3 is CASSLYRGITEAFF. In DNA, the CDR3 is TGTGCCAGCAGCTTGTACAGGGGGATTACTGAAGCTTTCTTT.

The chain is built from TRBV10-3 and TRBJ1-1; the match to TRBD1 covers 7 bases. Germline CDR1 reads ENHRY; CDR2 reads SYGVKD. The CDR3 covers 17 residues. V lost 2 bases, J lost 0 bases, and 9 bases stayed unmatched. CDR3 region: CAISERRQGNMNTEAFF. The CDR3 DNA is TGTGCCATCAGTGAGAGGCGACAGGGAAACATGAACACTGAAGCTTTCTTT.

This chain uses TRBV2 with TRBJ2-2, with 10 bases lining up with TRBD1. The germline V gene encodes CDR1 SNHLY and CDR2 FYNNEI. The CDR3 totals 16 residues. V was pared by 2 bases and J by 6 bases, with 6 bases of the junction left unmatched. CDR3 bases: TGTGCCAGCAGTGAAATGGGGACAGGGGCCGCCGGGGAGCTGTTTTTT. This translates into CASSEMGTGAAGELFF.

This clone appeared a single time. The chain carries TRBV5-4 and TRBJ2-5, with D unclear. The germline CDR1 and CDR2 sequences are SGHNT and YYREEE (reference sequence). The length of the CDR3 is 16 residues. The germline V and J ends were trimmed by 0 bases and 5 bases, with 17 bases remaining between them. The CDR3 bases are TGTGCCAGCAGCTTGGGCTCGACCCTGTCGGGCGAGACCCAGTACTTC. This encodes CASSLGSTLSGETQYF.

V usage is TRBV18 and J usage is TRBJ2-7; 10 bases are shared with TRBD1. The germline CDR1 and CDR2 sequences are KGHSH and LQKENI. V was clipped by 3 bases and J by 7 bases; unmatched bases: 9. The CDR3 runs to 15 residues. DNA for the CDR3: TGTGCCAGCTCACCCGGACAGGGGGGACTCGGGGAGCAGTACTTC. Translating it yields CASSPGQGGLGEQYF.

The chain couples TRBV19 to TRBJ2-2, with D uncertain. The CDR3 consists of 15 residues. Trimming pared 6 bases from V and 1 base from J, leaving 12 bases between. CDR1 and CDR2 (germline): LNHDA, SQIVND (reference sequence). In DNA, the CDR3 is TGTGCCAGTAGCCCGAATAAGAGGAACACCGGGGAGCTGTTTTTT. It codes for CASSPNKRNTGELFF.